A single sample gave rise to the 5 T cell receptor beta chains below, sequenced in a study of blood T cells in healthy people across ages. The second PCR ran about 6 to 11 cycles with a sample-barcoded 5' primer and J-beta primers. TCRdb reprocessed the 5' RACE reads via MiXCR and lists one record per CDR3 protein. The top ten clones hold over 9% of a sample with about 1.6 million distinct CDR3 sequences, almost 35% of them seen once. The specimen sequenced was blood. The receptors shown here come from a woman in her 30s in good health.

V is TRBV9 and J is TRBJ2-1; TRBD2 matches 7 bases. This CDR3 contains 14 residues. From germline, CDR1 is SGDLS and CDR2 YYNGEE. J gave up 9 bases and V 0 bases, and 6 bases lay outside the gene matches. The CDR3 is CASSVVGEGREQFF. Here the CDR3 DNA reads TGTGCCAGCAGCGTAGTGGGGGAGGGCCGTGAGCAGTTCTTC.

CDR3: CASSLLPREPSYEQYF. The CDR3 bases are TGTGCCAGCAGCTTACTTCCGCGGGAGCCATCCTACGAGCAGTACTTC. The genes are TRBV7-3 and TRBJ2-7; 7 positions match TRBD2. Unmatched junction bases numbered 8, after V lost 2 bases and J lost 1 base. Germline V CDR1 and CDR2: SGHTA, FQGTGA. This CDR3 has 16 residues. Combining the CDR3 with reference TRBV7-3 and TRBJ2-7 gives the whole variable domain GAGVSQTPSNKVTEKGKYVELRCDPISGHTALYWYRQSLGQGPEFLIYFQGTGAADDSGLPNDRFFAVRPEGSVSTLKIQRTERGDSAVYLCASSLLPREPSYEQYFGPGTRLTVT.

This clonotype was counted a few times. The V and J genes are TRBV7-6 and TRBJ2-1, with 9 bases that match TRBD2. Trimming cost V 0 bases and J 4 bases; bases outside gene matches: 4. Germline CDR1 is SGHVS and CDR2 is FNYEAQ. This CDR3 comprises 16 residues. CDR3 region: CASSLAISGGYNEQFF. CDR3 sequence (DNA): TGTGCCAGCAGCTTAGCGATAAGCGGGGGGTACAATGAGCAGTTCTTC.

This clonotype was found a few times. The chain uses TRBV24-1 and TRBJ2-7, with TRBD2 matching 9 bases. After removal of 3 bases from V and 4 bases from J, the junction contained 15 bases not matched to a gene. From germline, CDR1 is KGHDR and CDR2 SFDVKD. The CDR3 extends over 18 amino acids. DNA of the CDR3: TGTGCCACCAGTGATACGGGACTAGCTCTAACCTCTCAATACGAGCAGTACTTC. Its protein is CATSDTGLALTSQYEQYF.

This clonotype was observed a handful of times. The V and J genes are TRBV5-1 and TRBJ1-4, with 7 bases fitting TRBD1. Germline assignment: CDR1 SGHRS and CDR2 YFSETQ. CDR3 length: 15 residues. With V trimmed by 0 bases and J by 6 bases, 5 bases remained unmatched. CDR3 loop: CASSLVTGSDEKLFF. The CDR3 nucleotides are TGCGCCAGCAGCTTGGTGACAGGGTCGGATGAAAAACTGTTTTTT.